This T cell receptor beta chain was identified in a study of spatial heterogeneity in lung cancer. Study-wide context: Sequencing consistently turned up more beta-chain sequences than alpha-chain sequences.

Study results and limitations: Mutation tallies in tumors tracked expanded intratumoral alpha and beta TCR counts.

Time point: sample taken at primary tumor resection. Samples came from approximately 65 TRACERx patients with untreated early-stage lung cancer. Tumor, nontumor lung or frozen PBMC supplied whole RNA, sequenced without sorting. In TCRdb, the 5' RACE reads were re-called with MiXCR into one record per CDR3 protein. Here the sample spans over 7,500 distinct CDR3 sequences, 5.5% to 7% being singletons. This clonotype was seen a handful of times. Antigen: not known. This CDR3 comprises 15 residues. Germline V CDR1 and CDR2: SEHNR, FQNEAQ (reference sequence). Trimming took 1 base from V and 4 from J, leaving 13 bases between them.

This receptor was identified in a female donor with early-stage non-small cell lung cancer. This chain joins TRBV7-9 and TRBJ2-5, with D maybe TRBD2 (6 bases). Sequences were derived from lung tumor tissue, sampled at surgery. The CDR3 nucleotides are TGTGCCAGCAGCTTAGTATCTCAGGGAGGAGAGACCCAGTACTTC. Its translation is CASSLVSQGGETQYF.